This T cell receptor beta chain was retrieved from a study of OX40 agonist ivuxolimab in advanced cancers. Study context: Ivuxolimab, an agonistic anti-OX40 (CD134) antibody, was given to patients. Dose-escalation cases comprised hepatocellular carcinoma, melanoma, renal cell or head and neck cancer. Prior anti-PD-1, anti-PD-L1 or anti-CTLA-4 therapy did not bar entry, and roughly 40% had some.

About this clone itself: Its antigen is as yet unknown.

Libraries were prepared by immunoSEQ multiplex PCR; TCRdb keeps only in-frame clonotypes and omits some of them. The sample records roughly 80,000 clones, about 93% being singletons. General study points: Low normalized T-cell clonal expansion also characterized some of the nonresponders.

The CDR3 is made up of 15 amino acids. V trimming: 4 bases; J trimming: 1 base; junction bases outside the gene matches: 7. Germline V gene data show CDR1 as SGHRS and CDR2 as YFSETQ. The clonotype was recovered from an adult with an advanced solid tumor such as melanoma, head and neck, liver or kidney cancer. Here the sequenced sample was CD4+ or CD8+ T cells sorted from blood, taken in a trial of the OX40 agonist ivuxolimab. This chain links TRBV5-1 with TRBJ1-2, with 7 bases identical to TRBD1. CDR3 sequence: CASSLTGPINYGYTF. The CDR3 bases are TGCGCCAGCAGCCTGACAGGGCCCATTAACTATGGCTACACCTTC. The full variable domain, its missing parts supplied by reference TRBV5-1 and TRBJ1-2, is KAGVTQTPRYLIKTRGQQVTLSCSPISGHRSVSWYQQTPGQGLQFLFEYFSETQRNKGNFPGRFSGRQFSNSRSEMNVSTLELGDSALYLCASSLTGPINYGYTFGSGTRLTVV.